This T cell receptor beta chain came from a study of response to subunit inactivated influenza vaccine. Findings of the study overall: Researchers suggested that each seasonal influenza vaccination recruits few new T cells.

TCRdb passed the RT-PCR reads through MiXCR, listing each CDR3 protein once. The profile shows 710,000 or so distinct CDR3 sequences, around 14% of them singletons. Only a few counts were recorded for this clonotype. Its antigen is currently unknown. The CDR3 loop spans 15 amino acids. From germline, CDR1 is MDHEN and CDR2 SYDVKM. V was cut by 5 bases and J by 5 bases, with 18 bases left in between. The clonotype was recovered from a man over 45 who received an inactivated influenza vaccine. Sequences were derived from PBMCs from blood, sampled 12 days after vaccination. The genes are TRBV28 and TRBJ2-5, with D unclear. Here the CDR3 reads CASSPTGPQVETQYF. DNA of the CDR3: TGTGCCAGCAGTCCAACCGGGCCTCAGGTGGAGACCCAGTACTTC.